The next 17 T cell receptor beta chains were all read from a single sample in a study of shared clonotypes between healthy human individuals. TCRdb's table, derived via immunoSEQ multiplex PCR, lists solely in-frame clones and lacks some. There are roughly 2.4 million clones in the sample; approximately 96% occur only once, and about 0.13% lies in the top ten. The sample was naive CD4+ T cells sorted from blood. Subset defined: CD45RA+ positively selected. The receptors originated from a man in his late teens or twenties in good health.

The chain joins TRBV9 to TRBJ2-5; maybe TRBD1 (7 bases). The V gene lost 2 bases and the J gene lost 1 base, with 15 bases spanning the gap. Germline loops: CDR1 SGDLS, CDR2 YYNGEE. This CDR3 region has 16 residues. This CDR3 is CASSVRTGGSQETQYF. CDR3 bases: TGTGCCAGCAGCGTCAGGACAGGAGGGAGCCAAGAGACCCAGTACTTC.

The rearrangement joins TRBV6-5 to TRBJ1-2, with TRBD1 matching over 7 bases. The length of the CDR3 is 15 residues. Germline V gene lookup returns CDR1 MNHEY and CDR2 SVGAGI. V was pared by 8 bases and J by 0 bases, with 9 bases of the junction left unmatched. The CDR3 loop reads CASGARTGANYGYTF. The CDR3 DNA is TGTGCCAGCGGAGCCCGGACAGGAGCTAACTATGGCTACACCTTC.

This clone was observed once. This chain's CDR3 is CASSYSWVQPQHF. In DNA, the CDR3 is TGTGCCAGCAGTTACTCCTGGGTTCAGCCCCAGCATTTT. This chain links TRBV6-6 with TRBJ1-5; no reliable D call. In germline, CDR1 is MNHNY, CDR2 SVGAGI (reference sequence). The CDR3 has 13 amino acids. V shed 0 bases and J shed 6 bases, with 6 bases lying between them.

V gene TRBV19 combines with J gene TRBJ1-4; 8 positions match TRBD1. Germline-derived CDR1 and CDR2 are LNHDA and SQIVND (reference sequence). CDR3 length equals 15 residues. Unmatched junction bases numbered 6, after V lost 7 bases and J lost 2 bases. CDR3 in DNA: TGTGCCAGTAAGCCAGGGGGCAGGACTAATGAAAAACTGTTTTTT. Protein: CASKPGGRTNEKLFF.

This clone was detected only a few times. V gene TRBV6-5 combines with J gene TRBJ1-2; D is perhaps TRBD1 (5 bases). The germline CDR1 and CDR2 sequences are MNHEY and SVGAGI. The V and J ends lost 0 bases and 4 bases respectively, with 9 bases between them. The CDR3 length is 14 residues. CDR3 sequence (DNA): TGTGCCAGCAGTTACTCGAGCCAGGGCTATGGCTACACCTTC. Amino acid sequence: CASSYSSQGYGYTF.

The V gene is TRBV4-2, the J gene TRBJ1-5, with a weak D call TRBD1 (6 bases). Trimming took 0 bases from V and 3 from J, leaving 9 bases between them. The CDR3 length is 15 residues. Looked up from germline, CDR1 is LGHNA and CDR2 is YNFKEQ. For the CDR3, the DNA is TGTGCCAGCAGCCAAGAACAGGGAATCAATCAGCCCCAGCATTTT. Translated: CASSQEQGINQPQHF.

This chain uses TRBV13 with TRBJ2-2; TRBD2 agrees at 9 bases. This CDR3 comprises 15 residues. The ends lost 2 bases at V and 4 bases at J; junction bases unmatched: 2. CDR1 is PRHDT and CDR2 is FYEKMQ in the germline V gene (reference sequence). CDR3 amino acids: CASSLLAGSTGELFF. The CDR3 DNA follows: TGTGCCAGCAGCTTACTAGCGGGGTCCACCGGGGAGCTGTTTTTT.

Note on this clone: The identical CDR3 is also encoded by other nucleotide sequences in the sample. The chain is built from TRBV6-5 and TRBJ2-5, with no clear D. The CDR3 is 13 residues long. Germline loops: CDR1 MNHEY, CDR2 SVGAGI. The ends were cut back, 0 bases at V and 5 bases at J, with 7 bases in the middle. CDR3 nucleotide sequence: TGTGCCAGCAGTTACTCCCTCGCGGAGACCCAGTACTTC. Its translation is CASSYSLAETQYF.

The gene calls are TRBV6-5 and TRBJ2-3; 8 bases are shared with TRBD2. Germline values: CDR1 MNHEY, CDR2 SVGAGI. V shed 0 bases, J shed 7 bases, and the junction held 3 bases outside the gene matches. This CDR3 comprises 14 residues. CDR3 loop: CASSYSRGEYTQYF. The CDR3 nucleotides read TGTGCCAGCAGTTACTCGCGGGGGGAGTATACGCAGTATTTT.

V and J are TRBV28 and TRBJ2-3, with 12 bases fitting TRBD1. Unmatched junction bases numbered 10, after V lost 10 bases and J lost 2 bases. Germline V lookup: CDR1 MDHEN, CDR2 SYDVKM. This CDR3 has 16 amino acids. The CDR3 loop is CATHRDRGPPTDTQYF. The CDR3, as DNA: TGTGCCACCCACAGGGACAGGGGGCCCCCCACAGATACGCAGTATTTT.

The rearrangement uses TRBV6-5 and TRBJ2-1; the D gene is possibly TRBD2 (5 bases). CDR3 length: 15 amino acids. CDR1 is MNHEY, CDR2 SVGAGI, per germline. The V gene lost 0 bases and the J gene lost 10 bases, with 16 bases spanning the gap. CDR3 loop: CASSYSGGVPGEQFF. The CDR3 DNA reads as TGTGCCAGCAGTTACTCTGGCGGAGTCCCGGGGGAGCAGTTCTTC.

The chain joins TRBV4-3 to TRBJ2-1, with TRBD2 identical over 13 bases. CDR3 length equals 18 residues. V lost 0 bases to trimming and J lost 7 bases; unmatched junction nucleotides: 9. Germline CDR1 LGHNA, CDR2 YSLEER. The CDR3 DNA is TGCGCCAGCAGCCAAGATGGGCGGGGACTAGCGGGAAAAAATGAGCAGTTCTTC. This translates into CASSQDGRGLAGKNEQFF.

The chain couples TRBV7-2 to TRBJ2-7; D is perhaps TRBD2 (7 bases). The CDR3 runs to 16 residues. Germline V lookup: CDR1 SGHTA, CDR2 FQGNSA. The V and J ends lost 0 bases and 0 bases respectively, with 12 bases between them. The DNA of the CDR3 is TGTGCCAGCAGCTTAGCGGGGGGGGCAGGCTCCTACGAGCAGTACTTC. Translation: CASSLAGGAGSYEQYF. The entire variable domain, with the rest obtained from reference TRBV7-2 and TRBJ2-7, is as follows: GAGVSQSPSNKVTEKGKDVELRCDPISGHTALYWYRQSLGQGLEFLIYFQGNSAPDKSGLPSDRFSAERTGGSVSTLTIQRTQQEDSAVYLCASSLAGGAGSYEQYFGPGTRLTVT.

This chain connects TRBV6-4 to TRBJ2-1; TRBD1 aligns across 8 bases. CDR3 length: 15 residues. Germline-derived CDR1 and CDR2 are MRHNA and SNTAGT. J gave up 4 bases and V 2 bases, and 4 bases lay outside the gene matches. The CDR3 protein is CASSDTGTGYNEQFF. CDR3 DNA sequence: TGTGCCAGCAGTGACACCGGGACAGGTTACAATGAGCAGTTCTTC.

J is TRBJ2-2 and V is TRBV11-2, with 7 bases that match TRBD2. V lost 11 bases and J lost 1; bases outside the gene matches: 4. Per the germline V gene, CDR1 is SGHAT and CDR2 is FQNNGV. This CDR3 spans 13 amino acids. CDR3 sequence reads: CADGLGNTGELFF. The CDR3 DNA is TGTGCCGACGGACTAGGGAACACCGGGGAGCTGTTTTTT. The entire variable domain, with the rest obtained from reference TRBV11-2 and TRBJ2-2, is as follows: EAGVAQSPRYKIIEKRQSVAFWCNPISGHATLYWYQQILGQGPKLLIQFQNNGVVDDSQLPKDRFSAERLKGVDSTLKIQPAKLEDSAVYLCADGLGNTGELFFGEGSRLTVL.

The chain links TRBV6-1 to TRBJ1-3; TRBD1 matches 7 bases. The trim removed 4 bases at V and 0 bases at J, leaving 3 bases unmatched. This CDR3 is 15 amino acids long. Germline values: CDR1 MNHNS, CDR2 SASEGT. The CDR3 is CASSGQGFSGNTIYF. CDR3 sequence (DNA): TGTGCCAGCAGTGGACAGGGCTTCTCTGGAAACACCATATATTTT.

In the case of this clone: Other nucleotide sequences from this sample produce the same CDR3. The rearrangement links TRBV7-3 to TRBJ1-1; D may be TRBD1 (5 bases). Per the germline V gene, CDR1 is SGHTA and CDR2 is FQGTGA. The CDR3 totals 13 residues. Trimming left V 5 bases short and J 2 bases short, with 9 bases between. Here the CDR3 DNA reads TGTGCCAGCAGCCTGACAGCAAACACTGAAGCTTTCTTT. Protein: CASSLTANTEAFF.